Each of the 14 T cell receptor beta chains below was sequenced from the same sample in a study of shared clonotypes between healthy human individuals. Data came from immunoSEQ multiplex PCR; TCRdb stores just in-frame clones and leaves some out. The sample holds about 730,000 clones, 55% to 75% seen once. Material: memory CD4+ T cells sorted from blood. Subset specified: CD45RA-negative fraction. These receptors were taken from a woman aged 25 to 45 in good health.

The V and J genes are TRBV5-4 and TRBJ2-1; 9 bases map to TRBD2. CDR3 size: 15 residues. Germline lookup yields CDR1 SGHNT and CDR2 YYREEE (reference sequence). Trimming at V came to 4 bases and at J to 4 bases, leaving 6 bases not matched to a gene. The CDR3 region has the DNA TGTGCCAGCAGCCCTTTGACTAGCGGATACAATGAGCAGTTCTTC. It translates to CASSPLTSGYNEQFF. The variable domain in full, completed from reference TRBV5-4 and TRBJ2-1, reads ETGVTQSPTHLIKTRGQQVTLRCSSQSGHNTVSWYQQALGQGPQFIFQYYREEENGRGNFPPRFSGLQFPNYSSELNVNALELDDSALYLCASSPLTSGYNEQFFGPGTRLTVL.

This clone was counted once. The genes are TRBV10-3 and TRBJ1-2, with unresolved D. The CDR3 spans 13 residues. Germline V gives CDR1 ENHRY, CDR2 SYGVKD. Trimming removed 2 bases from V and 1 base from J, with 5 bases in between. Here the CDR3 reads CAISEAINYGYTF. The CDR3 bases are TGTGCCATCAGTGAGGCGATTAACTATGGCTACACCTTC.

This clone was counted at least ten times. The rearrangement links TRBV7-2 to TRBJ1-4; TRBD1 aligns across 9 bases. Germline V gene data show CDR1 as SGHTA and CDR2 as FQGNSA. The CDR3 consists of 15 residues. V shed 5 bases and J 6 bases; nucleotides not matched to a gene: 7. The CDR3 region has the DNA TGTGCCAGCAGCCGACCGACAGGGGGATATGAAAAACTGTTTTTT. This gives the protein CASSRPTGGYEKLFF.

The V call is TRBV9, the J call TRBJ2-5; D is perhaps TRBD1 (6 bases). Germline V CDR1 and CDR2: SGDLS, YYNGEE. Deletions cut 2 bases from V and 2 bases from J, with 19 bases between. This CDR3 comprises 17 residues. CDR3 sequence: CASSVGMGAGWQETQYF. In DNA form, the CDR3 reads TGTGCCAGCAGCGTGGGGATGGGGGCAGGATGGCAAGAGACCCAGTACTTC. Full variable domain (missing parts from reference TRBV9 and TRBJ2-5): DSGVTQTPKHLITATGQRVTLRCSPRSGDLSVYWYQQSLDQGLQFLIQYYNGEERAKGNILERFSAQQFPDLHSELNLSSLELGDSALYFCASSVGMGAGWQETQYFGPGTRLLVL.

This clone was counted a few times. The genes are TRBV11-2 and TRBJ2-7; D gene unclear. This CDR3 contains 15 residues. Germline V gene sequence: CDR1 SGHAT, CDR2 FQNNGV. V lost 1 base and J lost 5, with 15 bases in between. The CDR3 loop reads CASSLVLGNWDEQYF. The CDR3 DNA reads as TGTGCCAGCAGCTTAGTTTTGGGCAACTGGGACGAGCAGTACTTC.

The rearrangement uses TRBV6-5 and TRBJ1-4; D is perhaps TRBD1 (6 bases). V gave up 4 bases and J gave up 8 bases, with 17 bases separating them. Germline CDR1 MNHEY, CDR2 SVGAGI. The length of the CDR3 is 15 residues. The DNA of the CDR3 is TGTGCCAGCAGTTCGATGACAGGTGGGGAAGAAAAACTGTTTTTT. This encodes CASSSMTGGEEKLFF.

A few counts support this clone. V usage is TRBV28 and J usage is TRBJ1-4; perhaps TRBD1 as D (5 bases). The CDR3 covers 14 residues. V gave up 5 bases and J gave up 5 bases, with 12 bases separating them. Germline CDR1 is MDHEN and CDR2 is SYDVKM. CDR3 sequence (DNA): TGTGCCAGCAGTGCCGGGACTGTAAATGAAAAACTGTTTTTT. It yields the protein CASSAGTVNEKLFF.

This clone has a single count. The genes are TRBV29-1 and TRBJ2-7, with TRBD1 identical over 9 bases. The CDR3 has 14 residues. V shed 6 bases and J 3 bases; nucleotides not matched to a gene: 9. The germline CDR1 and CDR2 sequences are SQVTM and ANQGSEA. This CDR3 reads CSVDKGQGGYEQYF. DNA for the CDR3: TGCAGCGTAGATAAGGGACAGGGCGGCTACGAGCAGTACTTC.

The chain employs TRBV5-4 and TRBJ1-2; 9 bases match TRBD1. Germline loops: CDR1 SGHNT, CDR2 YYREEE (reference sequence). The CDR3 is 15 residues long. V lost 5 bases and J lost 2; bases outside the gene matches: 7. The CDR3 sequence: CASRTGTGTNYGYTF. The CDR3 bases are TGTGCCAGCAGGACCGGGACAGGGACAAACTATGGCTACACCTTC.

This sequence joins TRBV7-3 and TRBJ2-2; D not certain. Deletions cut 3 bases from V and 5 bases from J, with 7 bases between. The CDR3 is 13 amino acids. The germline gives CDR1 SGHTA, CDR2 FQGTGA. The CDR3 bases are TGTGCCAGCAGCTTCCCAGTTACCGGGGAGCTGTTTTTT. Protein sequence: CASSFPVTGELFF.

The chain uses TRBV5-1 and TRBJ2-3; D unclear. Germline CDR1 and CDR2: SGHRS and YFSETQ. The CDR3 length is 15 residues. V lost 2 bases to trimming and J lost 4 bases, with 14 bases between them. The CDR3 DNA reads as TGCGCCAGCAGCTTCGGGTGGGGTTTTGCAGATACGCAGTATTTT. It is translated as CASSFGWGFADTQYF.

V and J are TRBV19 and TRBJ2-7, with D hard to call. Germline-derived CDR1 and CDR2 are LNHDA and SQIVND (reference sequence). V was pared by 3 bases and J by 1 base, with 7 bases between. This CDR3 spans 13 amino acids. Here the CDR3 reads CASSMDGSYEQYF. CDR3 nucleotide sequence: TGTGCCAGTAGTATGGACGGATCCTACGAGCAGTACTTC.

V is TRBV13 and J is TRBJ2-7; 7 positions agree with TRBD2. This CDR3 comprises 14 residues. The germline gives CDR1 PRHDT, CDR2 FYEKMQ (reference sequence). V lost 5 bases and J lost 0; bases outside the gene matches: 4. The CDR3 reads CASSGGVPSYEQYF. In DNA, the CDR3 is TGTGCCAGCAGCGGGGGGGTCCCCTCCTACGAGCAGTACTTC.

Note on this clone: One base separates it from a far larger clone, so it is likely a read error. This chain connects TRBV5-4 to TRBJ2-1, with 11 bases identical to TRBD2. Germline V gene lookup returns CDR1 SGHNT and CDR2 YYREEE (reference sequence). V was pared by 0 bases and J by 2 bases, with 7 bases of the junction left unmatched. This CDR3 contains 18 residues. The CDR3 sequence: CASSLDGLGLAAYNEQFF. The CDR3 bases are TGTGCCAGCAGCTTGGATGGCTTGGGACTAGCGGCCTACAATGAGCAGTTCTTC.